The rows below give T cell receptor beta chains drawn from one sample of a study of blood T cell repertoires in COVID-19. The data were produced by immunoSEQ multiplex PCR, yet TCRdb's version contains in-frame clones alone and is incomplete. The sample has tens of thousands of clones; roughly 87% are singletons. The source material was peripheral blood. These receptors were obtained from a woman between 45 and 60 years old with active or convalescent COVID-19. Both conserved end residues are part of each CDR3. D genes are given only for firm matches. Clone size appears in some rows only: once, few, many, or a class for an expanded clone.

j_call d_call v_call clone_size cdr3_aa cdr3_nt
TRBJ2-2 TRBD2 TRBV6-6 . CASSRGAGGGTGELFF TGTGCCAGCAGTAGAGGAGCGGGGGGGGGCACCGGGGAGCTGTTTTTT
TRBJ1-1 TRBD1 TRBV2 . CASGGPGRMNTEAFF TGTGCCTCAGGGGGACCGGGACGAATGAACACTGAAGCTTTCTTT
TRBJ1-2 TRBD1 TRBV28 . CASSSPGTGRPYGYTF TGTGCCAGCAGTTCCCCGGGGACAGGGCGACCGTATGGCTACACCTTC
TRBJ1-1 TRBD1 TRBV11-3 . CASSSRDRGSTEAFF TGTGCCAGCAGCTCTCGGGACAGGGGAAGTACTGAAGCTTTCTTT
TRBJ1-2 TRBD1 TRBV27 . CASSLIYPGQGAKNGYTF TGTGCCAGCAGTTTAATATATCCGGGACAGGGGGCGAAAAATGGCTACACCTTC
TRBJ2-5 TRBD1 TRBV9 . CASSVAGTGRETQYF TGTGCCAGCAGCGTAGCCGGGACAGGGCGAGAGACCCAGTACTTC
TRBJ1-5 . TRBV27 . CASSWEGRSNQPQHF TGTGCCAGCAGTTGGGAGGGAAGGAGCAATCAGCCCCAGCATTTT
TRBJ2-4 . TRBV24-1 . CATEDKQNIQYF TGTGCCACCGAGGATAAGCAAAACATTCAGTACTTC
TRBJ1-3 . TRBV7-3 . CASSLNGRNSGNTIYF TGTGCCAGCAGCTTAAATGGCAGGAACTCCGGAAACACCATATATTTT
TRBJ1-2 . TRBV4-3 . CASSQGAEGYTF TGCGCCAGCAGCCAAGGGGCAGAGGGCTACACCTTC
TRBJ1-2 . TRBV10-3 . CAINGREGSGYTF TGTGCCATTAACGGCAGGGAGGGTTCTGGCTACACCTTC
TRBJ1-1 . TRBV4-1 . CASSQVSQGPRGTFF TGCGCCAGCAGCCAGGTTTCCCAGGGTCCCCGGGGGACTTTCTTT
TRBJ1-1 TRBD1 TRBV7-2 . CASSLTGTANTEAFF TGTGCCAGCAGCTTGACCGGGACAGCGAACACTGAAGCTTTCTTT
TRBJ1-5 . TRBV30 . CAWSDQPNANQPQHF TGTGCCTGGAGTGATCAACCTAACGCGAATCAGCCCCAGCATTTT
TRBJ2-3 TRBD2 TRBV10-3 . CAISGGLAGGLASTDTQYF TGTGCCATCAGTGGCGGACTAGCGGGGGGGCTAGCTAGCACAGATACGCAGTATTTT
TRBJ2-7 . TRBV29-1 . CSVETDLSEQYF TGCAGCGTTGAAACCGATCTTAGCGAGCAGTACTTC
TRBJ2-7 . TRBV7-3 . CASSLQGGDYEQYF TGTGCCAGCAGCCTCCAAGGGGGGGATTACGAGCAGTACTTC
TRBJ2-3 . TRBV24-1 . CATSDDSSRGTDTQYF TGTGCCACCAGTGACGACTCTTCGAGGGGCACAGATACGCAGTATTTT
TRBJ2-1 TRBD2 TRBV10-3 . CAINSGGIPDEQFF TGTGCCATCAATAGCGGGGGGATTCCCGATGAGCAGTTCTTC
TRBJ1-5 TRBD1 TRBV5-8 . CASVQGWGQPQHF TGTGCCAGCGTACAGGGGTGGGGTCAGCCCCAGCATTTT
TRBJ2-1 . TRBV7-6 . CASSSTEPGYEQFF TGTGCCAGCAGTTCCACAGAGCCTGGTTATGAGCAGTTCTTC
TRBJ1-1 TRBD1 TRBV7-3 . CASSPTGAANTEAFF TGTGCCAGCAGCCCCACAGGGGCCGCGAACACTGAAGCTTTCTTT
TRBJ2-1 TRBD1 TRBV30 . CACDRGRDNEQFF TGTGCCTGTGACAGGGGGCGTGATAATGAGCAGTTCTTC
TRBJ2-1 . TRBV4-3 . CASSTQNGIAGYNEQFF TGCGCCAGCAGCACCCAAAACGGAATAGCTGGGTACAATGAGCAGTTCTTC
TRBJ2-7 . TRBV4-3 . CASSQVAGSGEQYF TGCGCCAGCAGCCAAGTAGCTGGCTCGGGAGAGCAGTACTTC
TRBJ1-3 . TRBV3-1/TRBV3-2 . CASSQELAFSGNTIYF TGTGCCAGCAGCCAAGAGTTGGCTTTCTCTGGAAACACCATATATTTT
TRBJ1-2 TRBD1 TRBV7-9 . CASSLARTGVGYTF TGTGCCAGCAGCTTAGCGCGGACAGGGGTGGGCTACACCTTC
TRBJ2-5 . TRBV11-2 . CASRNERDQETQYF TGTGCCAGCAGAAACGAGAGGGATCAAGAGACCCAGTACTTC
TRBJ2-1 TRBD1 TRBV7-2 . CVSKGAPAVYNEQFF TGTGTCTCCAAGGGGGCCCCCGCGGTCTACAATGAGCAGTTCTTC
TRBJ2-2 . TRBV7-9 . CASMRVGEATGELFF TGTGCCAGCATGAGGGTTGGGGAAGCAACCGGGGAGCTGTTTTTT
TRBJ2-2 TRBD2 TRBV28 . CASSFSGGDSGELFF TGTGCCAGCAGTTTCTCCGGGGGGGATTCCGGGGAGCTGTTTTTT
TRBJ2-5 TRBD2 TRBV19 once CASSSKSGGTQYF TGTGCCAGTAGTTCGAAATCGGGGGGGACCCAGTACTTC
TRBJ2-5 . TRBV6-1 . CASREGPTSYF TGTGCCAGCAGAGAAGGGCCCACCTCGTACTTC
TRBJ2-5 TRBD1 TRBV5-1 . CASSSGQTQETQYF TGCGCCAGCAGCTCGGGACAGACTCAAGAGACCCAGTACTTC
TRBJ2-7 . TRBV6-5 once CASSYSRQSSYEQYF TGTGCCAGCAGTTACTCGAGACAGAGCTCCTACGAGCAGTACTTC
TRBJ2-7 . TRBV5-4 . CASSPPSGSSYEQYF TGTGCCAGCAGCCCCCCCAGCGGCAGCTCCTACGAGCAGTACTTC
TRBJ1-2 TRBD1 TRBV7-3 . CASSYDPGQGVSGYTF TGTGCCAGCAGCTACGACCCGGGACAGGGTGTCTCTGGCTACACCTTC
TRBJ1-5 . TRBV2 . CASSQDNNQPQHF TGTGCCAGCAGTCAAGACAACAATCAGCCCCAGCATTTT
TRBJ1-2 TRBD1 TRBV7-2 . CASSSLGQGAGGYTF TGTGCCAGCAGCTCTCTCGGGCAGGGGGCGGGTGGCTACACCTTC
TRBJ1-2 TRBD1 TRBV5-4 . CASSLGGDRAFGYTF TGTGCCAGCAGCTTGGGGGGGGACAGGGCATTTGGCTACACCTTC
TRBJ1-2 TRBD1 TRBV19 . CASSIVGQGGGGYTF TGTGCCAGTAGTATAGTCGGACAGGGCGGAGGAGGCTACACCTTC
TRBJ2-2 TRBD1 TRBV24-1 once CATSRGGANTGELFF TGTGCCACCAGTCGAGGGGGCGCAAACACCGGGGAGCTGTTTTTT
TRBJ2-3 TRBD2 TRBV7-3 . CASSLTRAGRTDTQYF TGTGCCAGCAGCTTAACGCGAGCGGGGAGGACAGATACGCAGTATTTT
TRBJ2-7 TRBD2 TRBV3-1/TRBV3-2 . CASTQAGGASYEQYF TGTGCCAGCACCCAGGCCGGGGGGGCCAGTTACGAGCAGTACTTC
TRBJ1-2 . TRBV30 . CAWRAQGANYGYTF TGTGCCTGGAGAGCCCAAGGGGCGAACTATGGCTACACCTTC
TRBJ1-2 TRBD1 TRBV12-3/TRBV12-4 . CASTLTGGEGYTF TGTGCCAGCACTCTGACAGGGGGTGAAGGCTACACCTTC
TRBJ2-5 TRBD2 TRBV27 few CASSLSPAGGLETQYF TGTGCCAGCAGTTTATCTCCAGCGGGGGGGTTGGAGACCCAGTACTTC
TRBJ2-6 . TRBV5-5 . CASSLGGVGANVLTF TGTGCCAGCAGCTTGGGGGGCGTCGGGGCCAACGTCCTGACTTTC
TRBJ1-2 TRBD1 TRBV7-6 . CASSWTGEEGYTF TGTGCCAGCAGCTGGACAGGGGAGGAAGGCTACACCTTC
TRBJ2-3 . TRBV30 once CAWSVGSAGAKDTQYF TGTGCCTGGAGTGTAGGTTCGGCGGGGGCCAAAGATACGCAGTATTTT
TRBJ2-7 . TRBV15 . CATSRTKTDLKLGEQYF TGTGCCACCAGCAGGACTAAGACTGATTTAAAGCTCGGGGAGCAGTACTTC
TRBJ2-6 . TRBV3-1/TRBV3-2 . CASSQPSSGANVLTF TGTGCCAGCAGCCAGCCTAGCTCTGGGGCCAACGTCCTGACTTTC
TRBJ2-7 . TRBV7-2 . CASSLSQHGPYEQYF TGTGCCAGCAGCTTATCACAGCATGGCCCCTACGAGCAGTACTTC
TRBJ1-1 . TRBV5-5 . CASSWGGVDTEAFF TGTGCCAGCAGCTGGGGAGGAGTGGACACTGAAGCTTTCTTT
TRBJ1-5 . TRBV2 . CASSADGENQPQHF TGTGCCAGCAGTGCCGACGGGGAAAATCAGCCCCAGCATTTT
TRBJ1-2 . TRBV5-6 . CASSLGRGVGGYTF TGTGCCAGCAGCTTGGGTCGGGGAGTGGGTGGCTACACCTTC
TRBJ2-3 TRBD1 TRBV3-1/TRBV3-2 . CASSQEKGATATDTQYF TGTGCCAGCAGCCAAGAGAAGGGGGCCACTGCCACAGATACGCAGTATTTT
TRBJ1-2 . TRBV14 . CASSPRINYGYTF TGTGCCAGCAGCCCTAGGATTAACTATGGCTACACCTTC
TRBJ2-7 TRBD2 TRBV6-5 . CASSYTEKRGNQYF TGTGCCAGCAGTTACACTGAGAAGCGGGGCAATCAGTACTTC